Here is one TCR beta chain with its context. Authors' methods: Amplification of reference gene primers was used by the study to estimate nucleated cell counts. Libraries were prepared by immunoSEQ multiplex PCR; TCRdb keeps only in-frame clonotypes and omits some of them. The V and J calls and the clone size are those of that table, but D and trimming were determined from the DNA. The sample consists of some 130,000 clones, about 81% of them appearing once. The sample originates from a study of blood T cell repertoires in COVID-19. For the study at large: The analysed material was cDNA or gDNA that came from T cells, B-cell-depleted T cells, or PBMCs.

Germline V gene lookup returns CDR1 ENHRY and CDR2 SYGVKD. V gave up 8 bases and J gave up 0 bases; unmatched junction bases: 7. The length of the CDR3 is 16 residues. The chain employs TRBV10-3 and TRBJ2-1; 10 nucleotides line up with TRBD1. This sequence was found in an elderly woman with acute or convalescent COVID-19. The sample consisted of peripheral blood. As DNA, the CDR3 is TGTGCCATCGGGACAGGGGTCAGTAGCTCCTACAATGAGCAGTTCTTC. Amino acids: CAIGTGVSSSYNEQFF.